The clone carrying this TCR beta chain was seen more than once but under ten times. This specimen comes from a study of T cells in Graves' hyperthyroidism and ophthalmopathy. Study-level information: Blood from the periphery was taken at initial diagnosis, before any treatment.

Amplified regions were TCR beta CDR3 sequences from RNA transcripts. HTBI primers were used for first-round RT-PCR of the TCR CDR3. TCRdb called the multiplex PCR reads again in MiXCR, with one record for every CDR3 protein. The data show 650,000 to 850,000 distinct CDR3 sequences, around 20% seen once. Per the germline V gene, CDR1 is MNHNS and CDR2 is SASEGT. V was pared by 5 bases and J by 0 bases, with 11 bases between. The CDR3 length is 15 residues. PBMCs stemmed from 10 ml fresh peripheral blood. Sequenced sample: blood. The rearrangement uses TRBV6-1 and TRBJ2-1, with D perhaps being TRBD1 or TRBD2 (5 bases each). The sequence derives from a woman in her forties or fifties with Graves' hyperthyroidism that later progressed to Graves' ophthalmopathy. CDR3 DNA sequence: TGTGCCAGCAGTAGGACAACTAGCTCCTACAATGAGCAGTTCTTC. This codes for CASSRTTSSYNEQFF.